The 28 T cell receptor beta chains below come from one sample, sequenced in a study of radiation and T cells in renal cell carcinoma. Measured with immunoSEQ multiplex PCR; TCRdb has only the in-frame clones, and not every one. The sample includes about 120,000 clones, about four fifths of them seen just once. Time point reported: blood 2 weeks post-SBRT. Treatment indicated: 15 Gy SBRT to primary tumor, nephrectomy 4 weeks later. This sample comprised blood, obtained from a patient whose treatment included radiotherapy and nephrectomy. These receptors were collected from a man aged 50 to 59 with renal cell carcinoma.

This sequence joins TRBV2 and TRBJ2-6; either TRBD1 or TRBD2 may supply D (5 bases each). Germline lookup yields CDR1 SNHLY and CDR2 FYNNEI. V was clipped by 5 bases and J by 2 bases, with 16 bases between them. CDR3 length equals 17 residues. The CDR3 loop is CASSRQGVYTGANVLTF. The DNA of the CDR3 is TGTGCCAGCAGTCGGCAGGGAGTTTATACTGGGGCCAACGTCCTGACTTTC.

This clone was counted ten times or more. The rearrangement joins TRBV7-2 to TRBJ1-5, with 9 nucleotides matching TRBD1. The germline V gene has CDR1 SGHTA and CDR2 FQGNSA. The CDR3 is 13 residues long. The V gene end was trimmed by 8 bases and the J gene end by 4 bases; junction bases not matched to a gene: 3. CDR3 loop: CASGGQGNQPQHF. As DNA, the CDR3 is TGTGCCAGCGGGGGACAGGGTAATCAGCCCCAGCATTTT.

The chain joins TRBV18 to TRBJ1-2; 8 nucleotides align to TRBD1. Germline trimming cut 3 bases from V and 5 bases from J; bases unmatched to any gene: 11. Germline CDR1 is KGHSH and CDR2 is LQKENI. The CDR3 totals 16 residues. CDR3 in DNA: TGTGCCAGCTCACCGAGTAGGACAGGGCTTAAATATGGCTACACCTTC. Amino acid sequence: CASSPSRTGLKYGYTF.

In this sample, this clone turned up many times. Within the sample, other DNA sequences also encode this same CDR3. The V and J genes are TRBV7-9 and TRBJ1-1; a weak D match, TRBD1 (6 bases). This CDR3 spans 14 amino acids. The ends were cut back, 2 bases at V and 5 bases at J, with 12 bases in the middle. The germline CDR1 and CDR2 sequences are SEHNR and FQNEAQ (reference sequence). Written as DNA, the CDR3 is TGTGCCAGCAGCTTAACGGGGGGCCGGACTGAAGCTTTCTTT. It yields the protein CASSLTGGRTEAFF.

The rearrangement joins TRBV19 to TRBJ1-5; D uncertain. V dropped 0 bases and J dropped 4 bases, with 10 bases sitting between them. Germline V gene lookup returns CDR1 LNHDA and CDR2 SQIVND (reference sequence). CDR3 length equals 15 residues. This chain's CDR3 is CASSIDSALNQPQHF. Here the CDR3 DNA reads TGTGCCAGTAGTATAGACAGCGCCTTGAATCAGCCCCAGCATTTT.

The gene calls are TRBV7-9 and TRBJ1-2, with D possibly being TRBD1 (6 bases). V lost 6 bases to trimming and J lost 1 base, with 15 bases between them. CDR3 length: 15 residues. The germline V gene encodes CDR1 SEHNR and CDR2 FQNEAQ (reference sequence). Written as DNA, the CDR3 is TGTGCCAGCAGATCCGGACAGACAATTAACTATGGCTACACCTTC. Its translation: CASRSGQTINYGYTF. Using reference TRBV7-9 and TRBJ1-2 for the parts outside the CDR3, the full variable domain is DTGVSQNPRHKITKRGQNVTFRCDPISEHNRLYWYRQTLGQGPEFLTYFQNEAQLEKSRLLSDRFSAERPKGSFSTLEIQRTEQGDSAMYLCASRSGQTINYGYTFGSGTRLTVV.

The gene calls are TRBV11-2 and TRBJ2-7; possible D gene TRBD1, 6 bases. V was cut by 1 base and J by 3 bases, with 13 bases left in between. The CDR3 consists of 15 residues. Germline CDR1 is SGHAT and CDR2 is FQNNGV. The CDR3 protein is CASSLVSGASYEQYF. Here the CDR3 DNA reads TGTGCCAGCAGCTTAGTCTCAGGGGCGAGCTACGAGCAGTACTTC.

V is TRBV4-2 and J is TRBJ2-7, with a tentative D call TRBD1 (6 bases). Germline CDR1 LGHNA, CDR2 YNFKEQ. CDR3 length equals 16 residues. The ends were cut back, 0 bases at V and 3 bases at J, with 15 bases in the middle. CDR3 in amino acids: CASSQDLTGFHYEQYF. In nucleotides, the CDR3 is TGTGCCAGCAGCCAAGATCTAACAGGGTTCCACTACGAGCAGTACTTC.

V usage is TRBV5-1 and J usage is TRBJ2-5, with 7 bases fitting TRBD1. The V gene's germline CDR1 is SGHRS and CDR2 YFSETQ. The CDR3 totals 14 residues. Trimming removed 4 bases from V and 4 bases from J; junction bases left unmatched: 7. This CDR3 is CASSLGQPGETQYF. The CDR3 nucleotides read TGCGCCAGCAGCCTGGGACAGCCAGGAGAGACCCAGTACTTC.

CDR3 amino acids: CAIRGSYNEQFF. CDR3 DNA: TGTGCCATCAGAGGCAGCTACAATGAGCAGTTCTTC. The rearrangement joins TRBV10-3 to TRBJ2-1; D is uncertain. The length of the CDR3 is 12 residues. The germline CDR1 and CDR2 sequences are ENHRY and SYGVKD. The V end was cut by 6 bases, the J end by 3 bases, with 6 bases between.

This chain uses TRBV5-1 with TRBJ1-1; D unclear. Germline loops: CDR1 SGHRS, CDR2 YFSETQ. The CDR3 spans 15 residues. Trimming removed 4 bases from V and 3 bases from J, with 16 bases in between. CDR3 DNA sequence: TGCGCCAGCAGCACCGGGAGGGTATCGGACACTGAAGCTTTCTTT. This codes for CASSTGRVSDTEAFF.

The rearrangement joins TRBV11-3 to TRBJ2-1; 8 bases align to TRBD1. CDR1 and CDR2 from the germline V gene are SGHNT and YENEEA. The CDR3 contains 17 residues. Germline trimming cut 1 base from V and 1 base from J; bases unmatched to any gene: 6. The CDR3 nucleotides read TGTGCCAGCAGCTTAGGGACAGGGCGGATGTCCTACAATGAGCAGTTCTTC. This sequence encodes CASSLGTGRMSYNEQFF. Variable domain in full (rest from reference TRBV11-3 and TRBJ2-1): EAGVVQSPRYKIIEKKQPVAFWCNPISGHNTLYWYLQNLGQGPELLIRYENEEAVDDSQLPKDRFSAERLKGVDSTLKIQPAELGDSAVYLCASSLGTGRMSYNEQFFGPGTRLTVL.

The J gene is TRBJ2-1, the V gene TRBV27; the match to TRBD1 covers 7 bases. Germline CDR1 and CDR2: MNHEY and SMNVEV (reference sequence). CDR3 length: 17 residues. V lost 4 bases and J lost 6; bases outside the gene matches: 15. The CDR3 bases are TGTGCCAGCAGTTCTTTCAGGGGGAACAATTTTCCCAATGAGCAGTTCTTC. Translated: CASSSFRGNNFPNEQFF.

The gene calls are TRBV7-2 and TRBJ2-5; perhaps D is TRBD1 or TRBD2 (6 bases each). The CDR3 is made up of 15 amino acids. Trimming removed 7 bases at V and 1 base at J, with 16 bases between. Germline V lookup: CDR1 SGHTA, CDR2 FQGNSA. The CDR3: CASTEGGFAQETQYF. For the CDR3, the DNA is TGTGCCAGCACCGAAGGGGGGTTCGCCCAAGAGACCCAGTACTTC.

This chain joins TRBV20-1 and TRBJ1-2, with D tentatively TRBD1 (5 bases). CDR1 and CDR2 from the germline V gene are DFQATT and SNEGSKA (reference sequence). This CDR3 is built from 11 residues. Trimming cost V 7 bases and J 7 bases, with 13 bases left between them. For the CDR3, the DNA is TGCAGTGTCCAACAGGTTGGTGGCTACACCTTC. Encoded protein: CSVQQVGGYTF.

V and J are TRBV4-3 and TRBJ2-1, with D tentatively TRBD2 (7 bases). V was pared by 0 bases and J by 6 bases, with 15 bases between. Germline values: CDR1 LGHNA, CDR2 YSLEER. The CDR3 has 16 amino acids. CDR3 DNA: TGCGCCAGCAGCCAAGATCCGCCCGGGGGGCCCAATGAGCAGTTCTTC. Protein: CASSQDPPGGPNEQFF.

This chain joins TRBV5-1 and TRBJ1-2; TRBD1 agrees at 7 bases. CDR1 SGHRS and CDR2 YFSETQ come from the germline V gene. The length of the CDR3 is 14 residues. With 6 bases clipped from V and 6 bases from J, the junction kept 11 bases outside the gene matches. CDR3 nucleotides: TGCGCCAGCACCCAGGGGGGCACAAAGGATGGCTACACCTTC. Amino acids: CASTQGGTKDGYTF.

The CDR3 nucleotides are TGTGCCAGCAGGTACAGGGTACGGGGGGCGTACGAGCAGTACTTC. It yields the protein CASRYRVRGAYEQYF. The rearrangement links TRBV2 to TRBJ2-7; tentatively, D is TRBD2 (7 bases). The CDR3 is 15 amino acids. Looked up from germline, CDR1 is SNHLY and CDR2 is FYNNEI. V gave up 6 bases and J gave up 4 bases, with 19 bases separating them. Complete variable domain (other parts from reference TRBV2 and TRBJ2-7): EPEVTQTPSHQVTQMGQEVILRCVPISNHLYFYWYRQILGQKVEFLVSFYNNEISEKSEIFDDQFSVERPDGSNFTLKIRSTKLEDSAMYFCASRYRVRGAYEQYFGPGTRLTVT.

The chain joins TRBV18 to TRBJ1-5, with D possibly TRBD1 on 5 matching bases. The V gene's germline CDR1 is KGHSH and CDR2 LQKENI. CDR3 size: 16 residues. V gave up 2 bases and J gave up 2 bases, with 13 bases separating them. For the CDR3, the DNA is TGTGCCAGCTCACCATCGGGGCAGGGAGGCAATCAGCCCCAGCATTTT. Its translation: CASSPSGQGGNQPQHF.

About this clone: One end of the junction does not line up with germline, which may come from a read error. Within the sample, other DNA sequences also encode this same CDR3. The V gene is TRBV7-2, the J gene TRBJ2-7; 9 nucleotides agree with TRBD2. Per germline, CDR1 SGHTA and CDR2 FQGNSA. This CDR3 has 16 amino acids. The CDR3 region has the DNA TGTGCCAGCAGCTCCCCCCTAGCGGGGTTCCCCTATGAGCAGTACTTC. Protein: CASSSPLAGFPYEQYF.

The J gene is TRBJ2-3, the V gene TRBV9; 10 positions match TRBD2. The CDR3 totals 16 residues. Trimming removed 0 bases from V and 0 bases from J; junction bases left unmatched: 1. Per germline, CDR1 SGDLS and CDR2 YYNGEE. This CDR3 is CASSVGTSGSTDTQYF. The CDR3 bases are TGTGCCAGCAGCGTAGGGACTAGCGGAAGCACAGATACGCAGTATTTT.

The chain joins TRBV4-2 to TRBJ2-1; tentative D call: TRBD1 (5 bases). The CDR3 runs to 14 residues. The germline gives CDR1 LGHNA, CDR2 YNFKEQ. Trimming cost V 4 bases and J 5 bases, with 12 bases left between them. The CDR3 region is CASSPVDRNNEQFF. The CDR3 nucleotides read TGTGCCAGCAGCCCAGTAGACAGAAACAATGAGCAGTTCTTC.

V usage is TRBV5-4 and J usage is TRBJ1-2; unclear D gene. This CDR3 contains 13 residues. CDR1 SGHNT and CDR2 YYREEE come from the germline V gene (reference sequence). Trimming stripped 4 bases from V and 4 bases from J, with 11 bases between. The CDR3 reads CASSRGKGYGYTF. The CDR3 DNA reads TGTGCCAGCAGCCGGGGTAAAGGCTATGGCTACACCTTC. Full variable domain (rest looked up from reference TRBV5-4 and TRBJ1-2): ETGVTQSPTHLIKTRGQQVTLRCSSQSGHNTVSWYQQALGQGPQFIFQYYREEENGRGNFPPRFSGLQFPNYSSELNVNALELDDSALYLCASSRGKGYGYTFGSGTRLTVV.

The chain carries TRBV28 and TRBJ1-5; D uncertain. Trimming cost V 6 bases and J 5 bases, with 8 bases left between them. The CDR3 is made up of 12 amino acids. Germline CDR1 and CDR2: MDHEN and SYDVKM. The CDR3 reads CASSLNYQPQHF. CDR3 sequence (DNA): TGTGCCAGCAGCCTAAACTATCAGCCCCAGCATTTT.

This clone was detected only a few times. This chain connects TRBV7-6 to TRBJ1-2, with D hard to call. The CDR3 is made up of 13 amino acids. V was cut by 3 bases and J by 4 bases, with 9 bases left in between. Germline V gene data show CDR1 as SGHVS and CDR2 as FNYEAQ. CDR3 residues: CASSFPGGYGYTF. DNA for the CDR3: TGTGCCAGCAGCTTCCCAGGAGGCTATGGCTACACCTTC.

The rearrangement joins TRBV15 to TRBJ1-5; perhaps TRBD1 as D (6 bases). Germline values: CDR1 LNHNV, CDR2 YYDKDF (reference sequence). The CDR3 consists of 14 residues. Trimming removed 0 bases from V and 11 bases from J, with 14 bases in between. The chain's CDR3 is CATSREQGGVAQHF. CDR3 in DNA: TGTGCCACCAGCAGAGAACAGGGCGGAGTGGCCCAGCATTTT.

The chain is built from TRBV6-6 and TRBJ2-7; D unclear. The V end was cut by 4 bases, the J end by 5 bases, with 12 bases between. The CDR3 spans 13 residues. Germline lookup yields CDR1 MNHNY and CDR2 SVGAGI (reference sequence). CDR3 nucleotide sequence: TGTGCCAGCAGTTCACCCCCGGAGCACGAGCAGTACTTC. Residues: CASSSPPEHEQYF.

The J gene is TRBJ2-1, the V gene TRBV28; tentatively, D is TRBD2 (6 bases). CDR3 length equals 14 residues. V dropped 2 bases and J dropped 4 bases, with 9 bases sitting between them. Germline CDR1 MDHEN, CDR2 SYDVKM. The CDR3 DNA sequence: TGTGCCAGCAGTTTAGGGGGACTTTACAATGAGCAGTTCTTC. Translating gives CASSLGGLYNEQFF.